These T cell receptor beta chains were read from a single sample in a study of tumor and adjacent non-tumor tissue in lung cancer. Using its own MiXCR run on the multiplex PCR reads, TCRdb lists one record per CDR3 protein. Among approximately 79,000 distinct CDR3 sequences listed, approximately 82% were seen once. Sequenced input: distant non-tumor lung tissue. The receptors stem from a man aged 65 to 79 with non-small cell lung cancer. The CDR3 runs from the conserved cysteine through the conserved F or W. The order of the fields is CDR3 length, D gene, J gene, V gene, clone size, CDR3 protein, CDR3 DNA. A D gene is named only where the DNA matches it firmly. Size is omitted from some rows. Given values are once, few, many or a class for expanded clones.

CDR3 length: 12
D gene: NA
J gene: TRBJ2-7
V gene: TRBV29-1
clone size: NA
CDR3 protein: CSAWGSSYGQYF
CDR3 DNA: TGCAGTGCTTGGGGCAGCTCCTACGGGCAGTACTTC

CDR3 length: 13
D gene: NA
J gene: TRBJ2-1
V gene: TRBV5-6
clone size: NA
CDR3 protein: CARTLPSLDEQFF
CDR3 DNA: TGTGCCAGAACCTTGCCCTCCTTGGATGAGCAGTTCTTC

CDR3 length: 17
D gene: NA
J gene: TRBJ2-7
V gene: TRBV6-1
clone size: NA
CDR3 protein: CASSEIPGWDYTYEQYF
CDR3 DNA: TGTGCCAGTAGTGAAATTCCGGGGTGGGATTACACCTACGAGCAGTACTTC

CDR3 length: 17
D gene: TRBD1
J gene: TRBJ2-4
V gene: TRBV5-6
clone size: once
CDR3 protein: CASSATRTGVTGNIQYF
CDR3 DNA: TGTGCCAGCAGCGCTACCAGGACAGGGGTCACTGGAAACATTCAGTACTTC

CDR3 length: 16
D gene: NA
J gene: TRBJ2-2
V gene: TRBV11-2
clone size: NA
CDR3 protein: CASSLVGTGAAGELFF
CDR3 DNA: TGTGCAAGCAGCTTAGTGGGCACTGGGGCTGCCGGGGAGCTGTTTTTT

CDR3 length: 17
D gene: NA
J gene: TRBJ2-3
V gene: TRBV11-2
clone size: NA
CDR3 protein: CASSLDLCGGLGDTTYF
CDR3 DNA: TGTGCCAGCAGCTTAGACCTTTGCGGCGGGCTTGGGGATACAACGTATTTT

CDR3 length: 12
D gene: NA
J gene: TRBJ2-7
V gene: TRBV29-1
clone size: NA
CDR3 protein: CSIVGFTYEQYF
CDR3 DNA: TGCAGCATTGTGGGATTTACCTACGAGCAGTACTTC

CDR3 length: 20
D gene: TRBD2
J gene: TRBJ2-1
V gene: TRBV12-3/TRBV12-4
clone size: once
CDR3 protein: CASGGLAGGPPTSSYSEQFF
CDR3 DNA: TGTGCCAGCGGCGGACTAGCGGGAGGGCCCCCGACGAGCTCATACAGTGAGCAGTTCTTC

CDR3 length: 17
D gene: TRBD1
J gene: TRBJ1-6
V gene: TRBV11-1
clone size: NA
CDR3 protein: CASTSKRGTGSNSPLRF
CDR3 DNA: TGTGCCAGCACTTCCAAACGCGGGACAGGCTCCAATTCACCCCTCCGCTTT

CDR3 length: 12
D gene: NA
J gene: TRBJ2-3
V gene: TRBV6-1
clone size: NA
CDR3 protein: CASIGSSFTQYF
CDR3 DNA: TGTGCCAGCATTGGATCGAGTTTTACGCAGTATTTT

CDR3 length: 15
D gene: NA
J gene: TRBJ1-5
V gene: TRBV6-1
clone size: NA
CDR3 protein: CANSDWGISNHPQHF
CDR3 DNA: TGTGCCAACAGTGATTGGGGTATTAGCAATCATCCCCAGCATTTT

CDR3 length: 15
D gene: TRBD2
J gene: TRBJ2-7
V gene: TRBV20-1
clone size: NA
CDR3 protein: CSARGELAGTYEQYF
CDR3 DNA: TGCAGTGCTAGAGGTGAACTAGCGGGGACCTACGAGCAGTACTTC

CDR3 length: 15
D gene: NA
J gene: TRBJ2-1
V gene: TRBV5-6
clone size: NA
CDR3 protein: CASSQGTLYYNEQFF
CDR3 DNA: TGTGCCAGCAGTCAAGGGACCCTCTACTACAATGAGCAGTTCTTC

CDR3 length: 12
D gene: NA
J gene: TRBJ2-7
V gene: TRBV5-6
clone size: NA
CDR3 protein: CTSSLSAASWNF
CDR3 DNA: TGTACCAGCAGCTTGTCTGCAGCTAGCTGGAACTTC

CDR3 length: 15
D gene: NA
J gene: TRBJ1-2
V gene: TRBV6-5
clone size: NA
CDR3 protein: CVTGEVLRSNYGYTF
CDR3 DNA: TGTGTCACCGGGGAGGTCCTGAGGTCTAACTATGGCTACACCTTC

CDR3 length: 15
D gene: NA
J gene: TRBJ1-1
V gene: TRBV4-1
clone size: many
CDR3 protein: CASSQYEQGNTEAFF
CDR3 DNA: TGCGCCAGCAGCCAGTATGAACAGGGGAACACTGAAGCTTTCTTT

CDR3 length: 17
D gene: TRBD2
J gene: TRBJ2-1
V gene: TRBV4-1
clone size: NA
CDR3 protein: CASSQVSSGTGWNEQFF
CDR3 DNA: TGCGCCAGCAGCCAAGTCTCTAGCGGGACGGGATGGAATGAGCAGTTCTTC

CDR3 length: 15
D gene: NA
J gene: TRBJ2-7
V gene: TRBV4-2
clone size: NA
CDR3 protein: CASSQEPGRLYEPYF
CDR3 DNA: TGTGCCAGCAGCCAGGAACCGGGACGCCTCTACGAGCCGTACTTC

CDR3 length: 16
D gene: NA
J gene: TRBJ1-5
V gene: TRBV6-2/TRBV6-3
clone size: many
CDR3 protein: CASSYSARGGGQPQHF
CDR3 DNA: TGTGCCAGCAGTTACTCGGCGCGCGGCGGGGGTCAGCCCCAGCATTTT

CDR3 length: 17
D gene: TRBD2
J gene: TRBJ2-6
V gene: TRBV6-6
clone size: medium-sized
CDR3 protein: CASSLAGKSSGANVLTF
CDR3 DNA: TGTGCCAGCTCATTAGCGGGAAAGTCTTCTGGGGCCAACGTCCTGACTTTC

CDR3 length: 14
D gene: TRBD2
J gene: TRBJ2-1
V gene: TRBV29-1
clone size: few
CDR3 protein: CSVGLAGGPKGQFF
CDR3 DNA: TGCAGTGTTGGACTAGCGGGAGGTCCCAAGGGGCAGTTCTTC

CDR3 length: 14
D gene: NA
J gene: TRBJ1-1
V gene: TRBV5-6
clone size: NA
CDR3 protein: CASTPTGADTEAFF
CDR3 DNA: TGTGCCAGTACCCCTACGGGGGCTGACACTGAAGCTTTCTTT